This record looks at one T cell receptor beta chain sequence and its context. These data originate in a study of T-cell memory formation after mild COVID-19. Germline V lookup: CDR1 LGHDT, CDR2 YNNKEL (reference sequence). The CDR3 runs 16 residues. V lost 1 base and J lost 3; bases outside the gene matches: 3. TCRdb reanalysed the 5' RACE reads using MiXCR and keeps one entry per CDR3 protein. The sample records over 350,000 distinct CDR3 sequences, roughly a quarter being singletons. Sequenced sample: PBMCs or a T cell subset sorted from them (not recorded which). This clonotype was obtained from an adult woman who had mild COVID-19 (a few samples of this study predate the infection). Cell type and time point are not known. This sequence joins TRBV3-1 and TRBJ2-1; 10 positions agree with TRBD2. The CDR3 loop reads CASSQGTSGLYNEQFF. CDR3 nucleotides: TGTGCCAGCAGCCAAGGGACTAGCGGACTCTACAATGAGCAGTTCTTC.